Each of the 30 T cell receptor beta chains below was sequenced from the same sample in a study of T cells in Graves' hyperthyroidism and ophthalmopathy. Authors of the study amplified TCR beta CDR3 regions from RNA transcripts. First-round RT-PCR of the TCR CDR3 relied on the HTBI primer set. TCRdb recomputed calls from the multiplex PCR reads with MiXCR, one row per CDR3 protein. The data show around 250,000 distinct CDR3 sequences, with roughly 15% seen just once and more than 10% held by the top ten. The source material was blood. The receptors originated from a middle-aged woman with Graves' hyperthyroidism that later progressed to Graves' ophthalmopathy.

Ten or more counts support this clonotype. The chain links TRBV11-2 to TRBJ2-1, with 8 bases identical to TRBD2. V lost 1 base and J lost 7; bases outside the gene matches: 6. CDR1 is SGHAT, CDR2 FQNNGV, per germline. This CDR3 spans 15 amino acids. CDR3 region: CASSLAGLAGNEQFF. CDR3 nucleotides: TGTGCCAGCAGCTTAGCAGGTTTAGCGGGAAATGAGCAGTTCTTC.

There are a few counts of this clonotype. The rearrangement uses TRBV7-3 and TRBJ2-1; no reliable D call. Germline V gives CDR1 SGHTA, CDR2 FQGTGA. V dropped 5 bases and J dropped 0 bases, with 14 bases sitting between them. The CDR3 loop spans 16 amino acids. The CDR3 region is CASSPTVRSSYNEQFF. The CDR3 DNA is TGTGCCAGCAGCCCTACCGTGAGGAGCTCCTACAATGAGCAGTTCTTC.

The table lists this clonotype with many counts. This chain joins TRBV28 and TRBJ1-1; no reliable D call. In germline, CDR1 is MDHEN, CDR2 SYDVKM. The CDR3 is 14 residues long. Deletions cut 4 bases from V and 4 bases from J, with 13 bases between. The CDR3, as DNA: TGTGCCAGCAGTTCAGGACGGAGAGCCACTGAAGCTTTCTTT. Translation gives CASSSGRRATEAFF.

This clonotype came up many times. The rearrangement joins TRBV7-9 to TRBJ2-5, with D possibly TRBD1 on 6 matching bases. V shed 5 bases and J shed 4 bases, with 17 bases lying between them. The germline CDR1 and CDR2 sequences are SEHNR and FQNEAQ (reference sequence). The CDR3 covers 15 residues. The CDR3 here is CASSLLGEGGETQYF. The CDR3 coding sequence is TGTGCCAGCAGCCTGCTAGGGGAAGGGGGAGAGACCCAGTACTTC.

This clonotype was detected a few times. This rearrangement joins TRBV4-1 to TRBJ2-7; TRBD1 agrees at 7 bases. Germline trimming cut 1 base from V and 4 bases from J; bases unmatched to any gene: 10. The germline CDR1 and CDR2 sequences are MGHRA and YSYEKL. The CDR3 runs 16 residues. CDR3 loop: CASSQVLAGGWYEQYF. Here the CDR3 DNA reads TGCGCCAGCAGCCAAGTTTTGGCAGGGGGTTGGTACGAGCAGTACTTC.

This clonotype has ten or more counts. This chain uses TRBV12-3 or TRBV12-4 with TRBJ2-2, with a weak D call TRBD2 (5 bases). The CDR3 covers 15 residues. V was cut by 3 bases and J by 5 bases, with 13 bases left in between. CDR3 nucleotides: TGTGCCAGCAGTTTTATCGGGATAGGGACCGGGGAGCTGTTTTTT. Translated: CASSFIGIGTGELFF.

This clonotype occurred many times. The chain joins TRBV2 to TRBJ2-7; D not certain. CDR1 is SNHLY and CDR2 is FYNNEI in the germline V gene. The CDR3 runs 13 residues. The V and J ends lost 4 bases and 2 bases respectively, with 9 bases between them. In DNA, the CDR3 is TGTGCCAGCAGTGTTCAATACACCTACGAGCAGTACTTC. Translating it yields CASSVQYTYEQYF. Full variable domain (outside the CDR3, taken from reference TRBV2 and TRBJ2-7): EPEVTQTPSHQVTQMGQEVILRCVPISNHLYFYWYRQILGQKVEFLVSFYNNEISEKSEIFDDQFSVERPDGSNFTLKIRSTKLEDSAMYFCASSVQYTYEQYFGPGTRLTVT.

There are many counts of this clonotype. The chain combines TRBV15 with TRBJ2-7, with D perhaps TRBD2 (6 bases). V was pared by 0 bases and J by 0 bases, with 21 bases between. Germline values: CDR1 LNHNV, CDR2 YYDKDF (reference sequence). The CDR3 spans 19 residues. The CDR3: CATSREGTAVAAFSYEQYF. In DNA, the CDR3 is TGTGCCACCAGCAGAGAGGGGACGGCGGTAGCGGCGTTCTCCTACGAGCAGTACTTC.

This clonotype has at least ten counts. This chain uses TRBV18 with TRBJ1-2; D is possibly TRBD1 (5 bases). Trimming cost V 2 bases and J 3 bases, with 16 bases left between them. There are 16 residues in the CDR3. CDR1 is KGHSH and CDR2 is LQKENI in the germline V gene. As DNA, the CDR3 is TGTGCCAGCTCACCAGAATCCGGGGGTAGATACTATGGCTACACCTTC. Translated: CASSPESGGRYYGYTF. Full variable domain (missing parts from reference TRBV18 and TRBJ1-2): NAGVMQNPRHLVRRRGQEARLRCSPMKGHSHVYWYRQLPEEGLKFMVYLQKENIIDESGMPKERFSAEFPKEGPSILRIQQVVRGDSAAYFCASSPESGGRYYGYTFGSGTRLTVV.

This clonotype was picked up many times. This chain uses TRBV20-1 with TRBJ2-3; 13 bases are shared with TRBD2. The ends lost 2 bases at V and 2 bases at J; junction bases unmatched: 7. Per germline, CDR1 DFQATT and CDR2 SNEGSKA (reference sequence). This CDR3 is 17 amino acids long. The CDR3 nucleotides read TGCAGTGCTAGAAAGGGGACTAGCGGGATAGTCACAGATACGCAGTATTTT. Its translation: CSARKGTSGIVTDTQYF.

This clonotype was seen a few times. The chain has TRBV15 and TRBJ2-1; 9 nucleotides agree with TRBD1. This CDR3 comprises 15 residues. V lost 1 base to trimming and J lost 6 bases; unmatched junction nucleotides: 4. Germline-derived CDR1 and CDR2 are LNHNV and YYDKDF (reference sequence). The CDR3 region has the DNA TGTGCCACCAGCAGAGTGGGACAGGGTTCCAATGAGCAGTTCTTC. Encoded protein: CATSRVGQGSNEQFF.

This clonotype was seen many times. Here the CDR3 reads CATQGDEQFF. The CDR3 DNA is TGTGCCACCCAGGGGGATGAGCAGTTCTTC. The J gene is TRBJ2-1, the V gene TRBV2; the match to TRBD1 covers 7 bases. Germline-derived CDR1 and CDR2 are SNHLY and FYNNEI. CDR3 length: 10 residues. V lost 10 bases to trimming and J lost 8 bases; unmatched junction nucleotides: 2.

The chain recombines TRBV12-3 or TRBV12-4 with TRBJ2-7; 8 bases line up with TRBD1. V trimming: 4 bases; J trimming: 5 bases; junction bases outside the gene matches: 13. This CDR3 region has 16 residues. CDR3 sequence: CASSSDRGTVGDEQYF. The CDR3 DNA reads as TGTGCCAGCAGTTCCGACAGGGGAACGGTCGGCGACGAGCAGTACTTC.

This clonotype has at least ten counts. One end of the junction does not line up with germline, which may come from a read error. The chain joins TRBV9 to TRBJ2-1; 7 nucleotides match TRBD2. Germline CDR1 SGDLS, CDR2 YYNGEE. This CDR3 region has 15 residues. Here the CDR3 reads CASSVGGRVYDEQFF. The CDR3 DNA sequence: TGTGCCAGCAGCGTAGGGGGGAGGGTCTACGATGAGCAGTTCTTC. The entire variable domain, with the rest obtained from reference TRBV9 and TRBJ2-1, is as follows: DSGVTQTPKHLITATGQRVTLRCSPRSGDLSVYWYQQSLDQGLQFLIQYYNGEERAKGNILERFSAQQFPDLHSELNLSSLELGDSALYFCASSVGGRVYDEQFFGPGTRLTVL.

This clonotype was seen many times. The chain recombines TRBV11-2 with TRBJ2-7; D may be TRBD1 or TRBD2 (5 bases each). Trimming removed 1 base at V and 1 base at J, with 8 bases between. Germline V CDR1 and CDR2: SGHAT, FQNNGV. CDR3 length: 14 amino acids. The CDR3 region is CASSLGDQSYEQYF. CDR3 sequence (DNA): TGTGCCAGCAGCTTAGGGGACCAATCCTACGAGCAGTACTTC.

This clonotype was seen many times. The chain recombines TRBV12-3 or TRBV12-4 with TRBJ2-3, with 7 bases matching TRBD2. V was clipped by 8 bases and J by 3 bases; unmatched bases: 5. This CDR3 has 13 amino acids. CDR3 nucleotide sequence: TGTGCCAGCGGGAGGGCCGGGACAGATACGCAGTATTTT. It encodes CASGRAGTDTQYF.

V is TRBV30 and J is TRBJ2-3; D unclear. V dropped 0 bases and J dropped 4 bases, with 11 bases sitting between them. Germline V gene data show CDR1 as GTSNPN and CDR2 as SVGIG (reference sequence). The CDR3 contains 14 residues. This CDR3 reads CAWSVAGRSDTQYF. The CDR3 coding sequence is TGTGCCTGGAGTGTAGCAGGACGCTCAGATACGCAGTATTTT.

This chain links TRBV5-1 with TRBJ2-3; D is unclear. V was shortened by 0 bases and J by 4 bases, with 6 bases between the two germline ends. Germline V gene sequence: CDR1 SGHRS, CDR2 YFSETQ. This CDR3 is built from 13 residues. The CDR3 DNA is TGCGCCAGCAGCTTGGTCTTCGCAGATACGCAGTATTTT. Protein: CASSLVFADTQYF.

The chain recombines TRBV4-1 with TRBJ2-2; 11 bases map to TRBD1. The CDR3 is made up of 18 amino acids. Trimming removed 0 bases from V and 4 bases from J; junction bases left unmatched: 7. Looked up from germline, CDR1 is MGHRA and CDR2 is YSYEKL. The CDR3 DNA reads TGCGCCAGCAGCCAAGACGGACAGGGGGCTAGGGTCACCGGGGAGCTGTTTTTT. Encoded protein: CASSQDGQGARVTGELFF.

This clonotype has a handful of counts. The chain has TRBV20-1 and TRBJ2-7; a weak D match, TRBD2 (7 bases). CDR1 is DFQATT and CDR2 is SNEGSKA in the germline V gene (reference sequence). V was clipped by 3 bases and J by 2 bases, with 14 bases between them. The CDR3 totals 14 residues. CDR3 residues: CSASLRGAAYEQYF. CDR3 nucleotide sequence: TGCAGTGCTAGTCTTCGGGGGGCAGCCTACGAGCAGTACTTC.

There are many counts of this clonotype. The chain joins TRBV19 to TRBJ1-2; no clear D gene. V was clipped by 4 bases and J by 5 bases, with 8 bases between them. The CDR3 runs 12 residues. Germline V gene data show CDR1 as LNHDA and CDR2 as SQIVND (reference sequence). The CDR3 spells CASSTTSYGYTF. CDR3 nucleotides: TGTGCCAGTAGTACCACAAGTTATGGCTACACCTTC. Full variable domain (rest looked up from reference TRBV19 and TRBJ1-2): DGGITQSPKYLFRKEGQNVTLSCEQNLNHDAMYWYRQDPGQGLRLIYYSQIVNDFQKGDIAEGYSVSREKKESFPLTVTSAQKNPTAFYLCASSTTSYGYTFGSGTRLTVV.

This clonotype was picked up many times. The chain links TRBV28 to TRBJ2-3; D unresolved. The CDR3 covers 13 residues. V was shortened by 3 bases and J by 1 base, with 5 bases between the two germline ends. From germline, CDR1 is MDHEN and CDR2 SYDVKM. CDR3 nucleotides: TGTGCCAGCAGTTTTCCCCGCACAGATACGCAGTATTTT. As protein: CASSFPRTDTQYF.

This clonotype was seen at least ten times. The chain carries TRBV30 and TRBJ1-4; D is perhaps TRBD1 (5 bases). The CDR3 is 15 amino acids. The V gene lost 1 base and the J gene lost 5 bases, with 14 bases spanning the gap. Per the germline V gene, CDR1 is GTSNPN and CDR2 is SVGIG (reference sequence). The CDR3 DNA sequence: TGTGCCTGGAGTGCAGATCAGGAGGGGAATGAAAAACTGTTTTTT. Protein product: CAWSADQEGNEKLFF.

This clonotype was seen many times. J is TRBJ2-3 and V is TRBV24-1, with 8 bases identical to TRBD2. The trim removed 3 bases at V and 6 bases at J, leaving 7 bases unmatched. The CDR3 has 15 residues. CDR1 and CDR2 (germline): KGHDR, SFDVKD. The CDR3 nucleotides read TGTGCCACCAGTGATGCCAGCGGGAGCGTGGATACGCAGTATTTT. Its protein is CATSDASGSVDTQYF.

There are a few counts of this clonotype. This rearrangement joins TRBV2 to TRBJ2-1; 8 nucleotides agree with TRBD2. After removal of 1 base from V and 4 bases from J, the junction contained 9 bases not matched to a gene. The CDR3 extends over 17 amino acids. The V gene's germline CDR1 is SNHLY and CDR2 FYNNEI. The CDR3 DNA follows: TGTGCCAGCAGTGAAGAGCAGGGCGGGGGGCTGTACAATGAGCAGTTCTTC. Its protein is CASSEEQGGGLYNEQFF.

This clonotype came up many times. The chain employs TRBV20-1 and TRBJ2-7; D might be TRBD2 (5 bases). The CDR3 loop spans 15 amino acids. Per the germline V gene, CDR1 is DFQATT and CDR2 is SNEGSKA (reference sequence). V gave up 3 bases and J gave up 4 bases, with 19 bases separating them. This CDR3 reads CSASREANGPYEQYF. The CDR3 coding sequence is TGCAGTGCTAGCCGGGAAGCGAACGGGCCTTACGAGCAGTACTTC.

There are many counts of this clonotype. The rearrangement links TRBV4-1 to TRBJ1-1, with TRBD1 identical over 12 bases. This CDR3 contains 14 residues. Trimming took 2 bases from V and 10 from J; bases not matched to a gene: 5. Germline CDR1 reads MGHRA; CDR2 reads YSYEKL. CDR3 nucleotides: TGCGCCAGCAGCCAATACCCGGGACAGGGGGCAGCTTTCTTT. This gives the protein CASSQYPGQGAAFF.

The sample holds many counts of this clonotype. V gene TRBV28 combines with J gene TRBJ2-1; TRBD2 aligns across 10 bases. The CDR3 loop spans 20 amino acids. J was trimmed by 4 bases and V by 6 bases; bases with no gene match: 21. Germline V gene lookup returns CDR1 MDHEN and CDR2 SYDVKM. The CDR3 sequence: CASRIRGLASLVFNYNEQFF. The CDR3 nucleotides read TGTGCCAGCAGGATAAGGGGACTAGCGTCTTTAGTTTTTAATTACAATGAGCAGTTCTTC.

This clonotype was found many times. J is TRBJ2-7 and V is TRBV11-2; D might be TRBD1 (6 bases). V lost 5 bases to trimming and J lost 1 base, with 21 bases between them. The CDR3 spans 17 residues. Looked up from germline, CDR1 is SGHAT and CDR2 is FQNNGV. This chain's CDR3 is CASSPTVGAQRSYEQYF. The CDR3 DNA sequence: TGTGCCAGCAGCCCCACCGTGGGGGCACAGCGATCCTACGAGCAGTACTTC.

With respect to this clonotype: This may come from a read error, since a much larger clone is one base off. This chain joins TRBV12-3 or TRBV12-4 and TRBJ2-2; TRBD2 matches 11 bases. The CDR3 length is 17 residues. The CDR3 reads CAGSLLLAGANTGELFF. For the CDR3, the DNA is TGTGCCGGCAGTTTACTACTAGCGGGAGCGAACACCGGGGAGCTGTTTTTT.